This T cell receptor (beta chain) was profiled in a study of neoadjuvant anti-PD-1 for oral cavity cancer. Study summary: Before surgery, most patients got three to four biweekly 3 mg/kg nivolumab doses. Around day 43, patients without progression received a fourth nivolumab dose before surgery. Study conclusions and caveats: TCR analyses covered only a few patients per response group.

The repertoire was sequenced with immunoSEQ multiplex PCR; TCRdb's copy has only in-frame clones and lacks some. The sample shows around 8,000 clones, about three fifths of them seen only once. Time point denoted: after neoadjuvant nivolumab, at surgical resection. Patients were newly diagnosed with stage II-IVA oral cavity squamous cell carcinoma without prior systemic or radiation treatment. CDR1 and CDR2 from the germline V gene are MNHNS and SASEGT. V lost 7 bases and J lost 10; bases outside the gene matches: 8. There are 14 residues in the CDR3. A remark on this clone: Its cognate antigen is unknown.

The chain links TRBV6-1 to TRBJ1-6, with 9 positions matching TRBD1. The TCR sequence derives from a person aged 40 to 85 with oral cavity squamous cell carcinoma. The sample was PBMCs, taken after nivolumab (anti-PD-1) treatment. The CDR3 DNA follows: TGTGCCAGCACTCGACAGGGGGACGGCTCACCCCTCCACTTT. It specifies CASTRQGDGSPLHF.